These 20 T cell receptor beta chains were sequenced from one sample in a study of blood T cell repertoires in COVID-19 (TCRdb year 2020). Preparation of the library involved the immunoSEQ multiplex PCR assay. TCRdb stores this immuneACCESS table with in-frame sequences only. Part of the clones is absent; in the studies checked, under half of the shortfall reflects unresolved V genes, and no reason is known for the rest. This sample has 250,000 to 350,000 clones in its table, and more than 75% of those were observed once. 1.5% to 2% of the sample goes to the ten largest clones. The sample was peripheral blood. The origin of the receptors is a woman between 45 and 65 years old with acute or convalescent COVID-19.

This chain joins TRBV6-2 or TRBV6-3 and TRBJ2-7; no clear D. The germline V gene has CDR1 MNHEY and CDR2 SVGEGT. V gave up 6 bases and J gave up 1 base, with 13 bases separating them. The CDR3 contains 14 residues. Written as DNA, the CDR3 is TGTGCCAGCAGCCCCCTGGAGCAGTCCTACGAGCAGTACTTC. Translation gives CASSPLEQSYEQYF.

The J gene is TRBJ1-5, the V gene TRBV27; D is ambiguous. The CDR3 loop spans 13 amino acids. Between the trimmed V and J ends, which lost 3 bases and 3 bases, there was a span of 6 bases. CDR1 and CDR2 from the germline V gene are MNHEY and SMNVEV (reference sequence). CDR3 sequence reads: CASSLADNQPQHF. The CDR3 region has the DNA TGTGCCAGCAGTTTGGCAGACAATCAGCCCCAGCATTTT.

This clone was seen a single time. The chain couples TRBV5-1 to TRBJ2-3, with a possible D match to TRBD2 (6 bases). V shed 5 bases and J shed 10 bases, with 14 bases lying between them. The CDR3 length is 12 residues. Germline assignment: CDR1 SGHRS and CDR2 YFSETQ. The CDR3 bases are TGCGCCAGCAGTCGGGACGGGGGTGCGCAGTATTTT. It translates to CASSRDGGAQYF.

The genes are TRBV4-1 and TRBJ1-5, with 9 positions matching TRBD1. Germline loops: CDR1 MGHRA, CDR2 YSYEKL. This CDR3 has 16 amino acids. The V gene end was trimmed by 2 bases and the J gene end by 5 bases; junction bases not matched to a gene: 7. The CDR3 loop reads CASSQHWDRVHQPQHF. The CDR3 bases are TGCGCCAGCAGCCAACACTGGGACAGGGTACATCAGCCCCAGCATTTT.

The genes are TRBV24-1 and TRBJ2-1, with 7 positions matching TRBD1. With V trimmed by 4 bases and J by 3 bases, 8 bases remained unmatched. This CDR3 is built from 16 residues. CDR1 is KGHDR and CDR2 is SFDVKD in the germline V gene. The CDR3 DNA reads TGTGCCACCAGTGACCCGAAGACAGGGCGCTACAATGAGCAGTTCTTC. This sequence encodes CATSDPKTGRYNEQFF.

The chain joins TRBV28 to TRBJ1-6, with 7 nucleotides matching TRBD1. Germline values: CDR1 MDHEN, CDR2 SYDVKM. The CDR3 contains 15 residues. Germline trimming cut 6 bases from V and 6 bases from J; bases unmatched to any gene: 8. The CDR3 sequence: CASSPGTDPNSPLHF. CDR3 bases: TGTGCCAGCAGCCCAGGGACAGACCCTAATTCACCCCTCCACTTT. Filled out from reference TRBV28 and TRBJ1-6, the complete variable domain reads DVKVTQSSRYLVKRTGEKVFLECVQDMDHENMFWYRQDPGLGLRLIYFSYDVKMKEKGDIPEGYSVSREKKERFSLILESASTNQTSMYLCASSPGTDPNSPLHFGNGTRLTVT.

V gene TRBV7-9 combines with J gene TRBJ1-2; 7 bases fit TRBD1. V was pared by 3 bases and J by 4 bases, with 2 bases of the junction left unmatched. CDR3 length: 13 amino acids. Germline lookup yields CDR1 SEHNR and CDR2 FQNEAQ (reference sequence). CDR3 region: CASSFDRVYGYTF. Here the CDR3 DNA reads TGTGCCAGCAGCTTCGACAGGGTCTATGGCTACACCTTC.

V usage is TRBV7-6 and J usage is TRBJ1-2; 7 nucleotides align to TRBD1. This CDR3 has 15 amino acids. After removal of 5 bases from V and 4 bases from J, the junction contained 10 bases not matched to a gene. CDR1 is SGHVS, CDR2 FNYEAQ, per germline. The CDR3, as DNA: TGTGCCAGCAGCCCGGGACAGAGCCTTTTCTATGGCTACACCTTC. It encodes CASSPGQSLFYGYTF.

The CDR3 region is CASSVRSGGNTIYF. In DNA, the CDR3 is TGTGCCAGCAGCGTACGATCGGGGGGAAACACCATATATTTT. The V call is TRBV9, the J call TRBJ1-3; D not certain. V lost 1 base and J 4 bases, leaving 9 bases between the germline ends. This CDR3 is 14 amino acids long. Germline-derived CDR1 and CDR2 are SGDLS and YYNGEE.

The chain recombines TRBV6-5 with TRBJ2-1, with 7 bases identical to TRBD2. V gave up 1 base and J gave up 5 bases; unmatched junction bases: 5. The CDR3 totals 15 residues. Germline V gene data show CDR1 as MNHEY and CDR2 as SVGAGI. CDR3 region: CASSYFAGVDNEQFF. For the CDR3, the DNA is TGTGCCAGCAGTTACTTTGCGGGAGTTGACAATGAGCAGTTCTTC.

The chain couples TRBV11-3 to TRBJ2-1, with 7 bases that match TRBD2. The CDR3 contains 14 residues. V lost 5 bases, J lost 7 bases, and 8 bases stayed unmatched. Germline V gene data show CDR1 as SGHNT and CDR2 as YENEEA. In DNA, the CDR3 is TGTGCCAGCAGCGGGAGGGAGGTTTTAAATGAGCAGTTCTTC. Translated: CASSGREVLNEQFF.

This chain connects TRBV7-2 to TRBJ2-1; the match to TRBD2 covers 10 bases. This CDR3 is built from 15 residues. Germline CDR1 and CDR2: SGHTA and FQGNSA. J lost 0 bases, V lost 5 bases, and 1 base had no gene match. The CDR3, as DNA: TGTGCCAGCAGCCCTAGCGGGAGCTCCTACAATGAGCAGTTCTTC. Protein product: CASSPSGSSYNEQFF.

Here the CDR3 DNA reads TGTGCCAGCAGCTTGACAGGTCCGAACACTGAAGCTTTCTTT. Amino acids: CASSLTGPNTEAFF. The chain combines TRBV5-5 with TRBJ1-1; maybe TRBD1 (5 bases). Trimming removed 1 base from V and 1 base from J, with 8 bases in between. CDR1 and CDR2 from the germline V gene are SGHKS and YYEKEE (reference sequence). The CDR3 contains 14 residues.

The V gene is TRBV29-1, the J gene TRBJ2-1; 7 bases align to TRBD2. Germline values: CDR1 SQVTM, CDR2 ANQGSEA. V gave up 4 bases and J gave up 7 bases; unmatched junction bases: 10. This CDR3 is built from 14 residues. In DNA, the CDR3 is TGCAGCGTTGCCCTCCGGGGGGTCCGGAATGAGCAGTTCTTC. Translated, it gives CSVALRGVRNEQFF.

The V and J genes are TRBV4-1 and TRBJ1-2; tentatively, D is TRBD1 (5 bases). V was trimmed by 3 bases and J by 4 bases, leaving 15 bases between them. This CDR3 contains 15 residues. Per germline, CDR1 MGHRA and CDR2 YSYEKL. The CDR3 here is CASSHRRGTGYGYTF. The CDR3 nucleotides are TGCGCCAGCAGCCACCGTCGAGGTACAGGCTATGGCTACACCTTC.

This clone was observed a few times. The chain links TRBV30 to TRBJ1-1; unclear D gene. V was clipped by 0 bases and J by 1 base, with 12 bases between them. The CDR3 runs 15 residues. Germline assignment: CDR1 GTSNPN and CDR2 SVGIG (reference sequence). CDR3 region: CAWSVPRRGNTEAFF. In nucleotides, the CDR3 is TGTGCCTGGAGTGTACCCCGACGGGGGAACACTGAAGCTTTCTTT.

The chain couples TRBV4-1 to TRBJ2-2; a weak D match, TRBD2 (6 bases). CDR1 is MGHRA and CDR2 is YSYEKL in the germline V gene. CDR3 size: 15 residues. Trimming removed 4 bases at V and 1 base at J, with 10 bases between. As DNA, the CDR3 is TGCGCCAGCAGCCGCGGGACTTTGAACACCGGGGAGCTGTTTTTT. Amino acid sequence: CASSRGTLNTGELFF.

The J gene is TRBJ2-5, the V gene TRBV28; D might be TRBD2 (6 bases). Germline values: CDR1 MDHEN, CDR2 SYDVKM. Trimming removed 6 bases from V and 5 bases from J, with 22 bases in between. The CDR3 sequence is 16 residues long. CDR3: CASRFVLWGDRETQYF. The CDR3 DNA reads TGTGCCAGCAGGTTTGTGCTTTGGGGGGATCGGGAGACCCAGTACTTC.

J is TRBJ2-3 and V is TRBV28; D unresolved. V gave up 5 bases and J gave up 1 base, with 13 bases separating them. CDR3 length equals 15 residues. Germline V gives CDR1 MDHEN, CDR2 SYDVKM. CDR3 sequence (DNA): TGTGCCAGCAGTACCCCAAGACTGGGCACAGATACGCAGTATTTT. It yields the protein CASSTPRLGTDTQYF.

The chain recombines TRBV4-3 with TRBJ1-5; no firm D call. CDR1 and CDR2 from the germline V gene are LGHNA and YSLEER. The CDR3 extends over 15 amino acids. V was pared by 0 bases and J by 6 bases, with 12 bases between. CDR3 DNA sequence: TGCGCCAGCAGCCAAGATTGGAGAGTAGGTCAGCCCCAGCATTTT. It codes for CASSQDWRVGQPQHF.